This TCR beta chain was identified in a study of T cells in Graves' hyperthyroidism and ophthalmopathy. The V gene lost 4 bases and the J gene lost 0 bases, with 13 bases spanning the gap. Germline V gene sequence: CDR1 SGHAT, CDR2 FQNNGV. The CDR3 is 16 amino acids. Patients counted as stable if ophthalmopathy did not develop within 18 months. Cells are PBMCs isolated from roughly 9.3 ml of fresh blood. TCR beta CDR3 sequences were amplified from RNA transcripts. The HTBI set primed first-round TCR CDR3 RT-PCR. TCRdb redid the calling of the multiplex PCR reads with MiXCR, one entry per CDR3 protein. The sample shows 500,000 to 750,000 distinct CDR3 sequences, around a sixth of them seen only once. The table lists this clonotype with many counts.

This chain links TRBV11-2 with TRBJ2-4; D is unclear. The specimen was blood. The origin of this receptor is a woman aged 25 to 39 with Graves' hyperthyroidism. The CDR3 loop reads CASSSPGIIAKNIQYF. Written as DNA, the CDR3 is TGTGCCAGCAGCTCCCCCGGAATCATAGCCAAAAACATTCAGTACTTC.